This note documents a single TCR beta chain sequence. What it recognizes is unknown. The sample is drawn from a study of cytotoxic CD8 clonotypes in ibrutinib-treated CLL. Study-level information: Partial responders approximately 24, complete 2; roughly 12 progressed and 14 stayed in remission by median roughly 6 years. The samples contained about 250,000 productive templates on average. They also contained an average of approximately 100,000 productive rearrangements.

Some clones are missing from TCRdb's copy, which holds only in-frame ones; the method was immunoSEQ multiplex PCR. The sample has 9,500 to 15,000 clones, about 59% seen once; the top ten hold about 25%. The V gene lost 2 bases and the J gene lost 0 bases, with 8 bases spanning the gap. The V gene's germline CDR1 is SEHNR and CDR2 FQNEAQ (reference sequence). The length of the CDR3 is 15 residues. Study-wide points: Public clonotypes occurred uncommonly; on treatment, they contracted or remained stable. Clonality was higher at ibrutinib response and returned toward baseline at progression.

Sequencing was performed on PBMCs, taken before ibrutinib treatment. V and J are TRBV7-9 and TRBJ1-5; no definite D call. The TCR comes from a human donor with chronic lymphocytic leukemia. The CDR3 nucleotides are TGTGCCAGCAGCTTATCCAGGTATAGCAATCAGCCCCAGCATTTT. Its translation is CASSLSRYSNQPQHF.